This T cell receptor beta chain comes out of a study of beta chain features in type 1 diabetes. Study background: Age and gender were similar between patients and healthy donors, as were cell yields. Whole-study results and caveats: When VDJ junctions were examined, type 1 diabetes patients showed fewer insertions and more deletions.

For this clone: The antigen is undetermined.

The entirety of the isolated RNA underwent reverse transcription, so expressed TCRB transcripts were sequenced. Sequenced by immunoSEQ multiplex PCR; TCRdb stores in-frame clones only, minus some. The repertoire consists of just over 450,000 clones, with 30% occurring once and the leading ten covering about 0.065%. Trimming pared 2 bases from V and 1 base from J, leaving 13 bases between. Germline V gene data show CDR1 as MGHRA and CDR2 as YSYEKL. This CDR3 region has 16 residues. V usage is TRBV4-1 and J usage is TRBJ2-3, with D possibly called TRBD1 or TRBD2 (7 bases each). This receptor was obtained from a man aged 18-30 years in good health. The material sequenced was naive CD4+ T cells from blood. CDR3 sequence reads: CASSQLQGRGTDTQYF. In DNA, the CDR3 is TGCGCCAGCAGCCAACTACAGGGGAGGGGCACAGATACGCAGTATTTT.